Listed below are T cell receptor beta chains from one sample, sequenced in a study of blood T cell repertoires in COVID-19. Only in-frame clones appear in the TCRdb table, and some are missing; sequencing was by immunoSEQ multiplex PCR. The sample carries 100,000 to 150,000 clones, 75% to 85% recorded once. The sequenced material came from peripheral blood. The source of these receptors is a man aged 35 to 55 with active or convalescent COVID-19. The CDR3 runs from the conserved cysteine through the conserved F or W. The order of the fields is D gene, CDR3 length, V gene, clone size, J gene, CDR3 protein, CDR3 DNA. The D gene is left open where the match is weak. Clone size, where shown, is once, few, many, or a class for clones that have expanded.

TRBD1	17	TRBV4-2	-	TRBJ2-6	CASSRGTGGVGANVLTF	TGTGCCAGCAGCCGTGGGACAGGGGGCGTGGGGGCCAACGTCCTGACTTTC
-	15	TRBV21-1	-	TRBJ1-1	CASSKGPGMNTEAFF	TGTGCCAGCAGCAAAGGACCAGGGATGAACACTGAAGCTTTCTTT
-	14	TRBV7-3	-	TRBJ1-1	CASSLGQMETEAFF	TGTGCCAGCAGCTTAGGACAGATGGAGACTGAAGCTTTCTTT
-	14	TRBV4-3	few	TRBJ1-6	CASSQNRGNSPLHF	TGCGCCAGCAGCCAAAATCGGGGAAATTCACCCCTCCACTTT
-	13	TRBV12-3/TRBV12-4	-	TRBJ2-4	CASSFSRDNIQYF	TGTGCCAGCAGTTTCTCAAGAGATAACATTCAGTACTTC
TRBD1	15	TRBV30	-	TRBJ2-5	CAWSFWTGGQETQYF	TGTGCCTGGAGCTTTTGGACAGGCGGACAAGAGACCCAGTACTTC
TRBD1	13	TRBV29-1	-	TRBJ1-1	CSVLTGRNTEAFF	TGCAGCGTTCTGACAGGGAGAAACACTGAAGCTTTCTTT
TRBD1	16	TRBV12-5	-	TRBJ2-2	CASGPPGQASIGELFF	TGTGCTAGTGGTCCGCCGGGACAGGCCTCGATCGGGGAGCTGTTTTTT
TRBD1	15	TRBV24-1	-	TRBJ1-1	CATSKTGGENTEAFF	TGTGCCACCAGTAAGACAGGGGGTGAGAACACTGAAGCTTTCTTT
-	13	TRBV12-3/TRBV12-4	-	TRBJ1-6	CASSLVRNSPLHF	TGTGCCAGCAGTTTAGTCAGAAATTCACCCCTCCACTTT
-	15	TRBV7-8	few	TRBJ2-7	CASSGSRAPRDEQYF	TGTGCCAGCAGCGGAAGCCGGGCCCCGAGGGACGAGCAGTACTTC
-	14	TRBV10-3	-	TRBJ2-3	CATLRPSDTDTQYF	TGTGCCACCCTGAGGCCTAGTGACACAGATACGCAGTATTTT
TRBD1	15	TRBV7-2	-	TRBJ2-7	CASSVRGTGELKQYF	TGTGCCAGCAGCGTCCGTGGGACAGGGGAGTTAAAGCAGTACTTC
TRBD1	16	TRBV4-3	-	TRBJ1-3	CASSPTGGNIGNTIYF	TGCGCCAGCAGCCCGACAGGGGGAAACATTGGAAACACCATATATTTT
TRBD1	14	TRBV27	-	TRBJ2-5	CASSSGQGKETQYF	TGTGCCAGCAGTTCGGGACAGGGTAAAGAGACCCAGTACTTC
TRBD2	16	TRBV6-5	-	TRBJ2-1	CASSYTTSGVYNEQFF	TGTGCCAGCAGTTACACCACTAGCGGAGTCTACAATGAGCAGTTCTTC
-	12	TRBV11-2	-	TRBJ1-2	CASSATGGGYTF	TGTGCCAGCAGCGCTACAGGTGGCGGCTACACCTTC